This entry concerns a single T cell receptor beta chain. Its matching antigen is unknown. The repertoire was sequenced with immunoSEQ multiplex PCR; TCRdb's copy has only in-frame clones and lacks some. The table records tens of thousands of clones, about 90% of them present only once. The data were taken from a study of T cell repertoires and Cas9 in healthy adults. Study information: Multi-effector potency, cytotoxicity and lineage were assessed in SpCas9-reactive CD4 and CD8 T cells.

General study points: SpCas9-reactive regulatory T cells reportedly mitigated SpCas9-reactive effector T cells in vitro.

Sequenced sample: CD4+ effector T cells (CD127+, CD25-, CD137-, CD154-) from PBMCs; culture status not recorded. The TCR was taken from a human donor in good health.

CDR3 loop: CASSEPLRNQPQHF. CDR3 DNA sequence: TGTGCCAGCAGTGAACCTTTGCGGAATCAGCCCCAGCATTTT. V and J are TRBV2 and TRBJ1-5, with D unclear. Looked up from germline, CDR1 is SNHLY and CDR2 is FYNNEI. V shed 2 bases and J shed 4 bases, with 9 bases lying between them. The CDR3 sequence is 14 residues long.